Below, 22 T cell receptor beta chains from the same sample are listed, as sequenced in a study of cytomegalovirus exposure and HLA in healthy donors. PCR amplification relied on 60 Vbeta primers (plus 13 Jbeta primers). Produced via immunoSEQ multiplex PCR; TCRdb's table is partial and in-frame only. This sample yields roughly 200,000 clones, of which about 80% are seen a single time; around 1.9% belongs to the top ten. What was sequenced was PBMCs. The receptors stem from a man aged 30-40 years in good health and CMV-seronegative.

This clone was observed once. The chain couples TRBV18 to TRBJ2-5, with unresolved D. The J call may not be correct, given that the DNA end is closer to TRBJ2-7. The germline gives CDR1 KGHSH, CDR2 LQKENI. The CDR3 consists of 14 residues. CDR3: CASSPGSRHYEQYF. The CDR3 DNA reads TGTGCCAGCTCACCAGGATCACGTCACTACGAGCAGTACTTC.

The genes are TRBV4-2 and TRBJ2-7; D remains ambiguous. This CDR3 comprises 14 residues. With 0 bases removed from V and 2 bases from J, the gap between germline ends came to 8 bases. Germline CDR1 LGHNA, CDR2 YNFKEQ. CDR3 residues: CASSQDDNAYEQYF. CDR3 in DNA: TGTGCCAGCAGCCAAGATGACAACGCCTACGAGCAGTACTTC.

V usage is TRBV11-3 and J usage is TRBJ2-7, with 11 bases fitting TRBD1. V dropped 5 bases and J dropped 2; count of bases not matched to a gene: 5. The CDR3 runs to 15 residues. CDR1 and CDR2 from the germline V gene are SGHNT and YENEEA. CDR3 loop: CASSAPGQGAYEQYF. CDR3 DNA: TGTGCCAGCAGCGCCCCGGGACAGGGGGCCTACGAGCAGTACTTC.

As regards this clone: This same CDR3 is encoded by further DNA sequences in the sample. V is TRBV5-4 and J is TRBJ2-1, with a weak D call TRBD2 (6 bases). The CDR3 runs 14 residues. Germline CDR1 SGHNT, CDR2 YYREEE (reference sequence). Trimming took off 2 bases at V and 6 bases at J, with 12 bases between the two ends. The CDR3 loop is CASSFGPGVNEQFF. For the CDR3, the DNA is TGTGCCAGCAGCTTCGGTCCGGGAGTCAATGAGCAGTTCTTC. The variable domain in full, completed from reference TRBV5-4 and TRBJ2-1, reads ETGVTQSPTHLIKTRGQQVTLRCSSQSGHNTVSWYQQALGQGPQFIFQYYREEENGRGNFPPRFSGLQFPNYSSELNVNALELDDSALYLCASSFGPGVNEQFFGPGTRLTVL.

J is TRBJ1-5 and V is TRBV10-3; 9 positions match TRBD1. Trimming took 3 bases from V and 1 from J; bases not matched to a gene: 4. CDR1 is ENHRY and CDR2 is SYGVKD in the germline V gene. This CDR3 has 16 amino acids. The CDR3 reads CAISDQGQGSNQPQHF. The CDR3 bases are TGTGCCATCAGTGACCAAGGACAGGGGAGCAATCAGCCCCAGCATTTT.

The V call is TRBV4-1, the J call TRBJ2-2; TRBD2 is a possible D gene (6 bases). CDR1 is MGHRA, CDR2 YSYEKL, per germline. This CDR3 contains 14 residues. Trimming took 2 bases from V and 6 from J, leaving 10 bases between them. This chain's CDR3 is CASSQQRLAGELFF. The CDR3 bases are TGCGCCAGCAGCCAACAAAGACTAGCCGGGGAGCTGTTTTTT.

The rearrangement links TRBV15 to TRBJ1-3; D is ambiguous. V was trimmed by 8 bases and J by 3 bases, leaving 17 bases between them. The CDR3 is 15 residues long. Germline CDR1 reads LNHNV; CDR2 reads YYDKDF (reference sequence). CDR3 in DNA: TGTGCCACCGATTTGGGTGCGGGGTTTGGAAACACCATATATTTT. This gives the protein CATDLGAGFGNTIYF.

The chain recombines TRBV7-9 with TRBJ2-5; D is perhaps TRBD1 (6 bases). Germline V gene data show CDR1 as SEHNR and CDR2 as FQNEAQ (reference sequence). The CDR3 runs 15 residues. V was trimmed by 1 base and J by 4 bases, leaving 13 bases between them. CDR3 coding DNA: TGTGCCAGCAGCTTAGGCACAGGGAAGCTAGAGACCCAGTACTTC. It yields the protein CASSLGTGKLETQYF.

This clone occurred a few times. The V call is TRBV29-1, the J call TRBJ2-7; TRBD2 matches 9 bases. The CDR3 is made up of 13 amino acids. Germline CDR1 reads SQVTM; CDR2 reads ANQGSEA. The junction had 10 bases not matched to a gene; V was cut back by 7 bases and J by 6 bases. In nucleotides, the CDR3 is TGCAGCGCGGCGGGGGGGCTAGCGTTCGAGCAGTACTTC. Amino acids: CSAAGGLAFEQYF.

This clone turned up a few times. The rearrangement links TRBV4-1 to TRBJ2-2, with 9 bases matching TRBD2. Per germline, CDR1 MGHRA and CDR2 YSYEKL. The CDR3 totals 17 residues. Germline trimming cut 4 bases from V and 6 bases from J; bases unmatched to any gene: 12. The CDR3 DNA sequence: TGCGCCAGCAGCCCCCTGGGGCTAGCGGGGCGCGCCGGGGAGCTGTTTTTT. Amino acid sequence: CASSPLGLAGRAGELFF.

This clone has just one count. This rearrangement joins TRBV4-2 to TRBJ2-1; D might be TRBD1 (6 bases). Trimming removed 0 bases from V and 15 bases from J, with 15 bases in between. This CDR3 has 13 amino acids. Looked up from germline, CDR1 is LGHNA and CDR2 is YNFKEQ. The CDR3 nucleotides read TGTGCCAGCAGCCAAGATATCGGGCAGGGGCCGTTCTTC. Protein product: CASSQDIGQGPFF.

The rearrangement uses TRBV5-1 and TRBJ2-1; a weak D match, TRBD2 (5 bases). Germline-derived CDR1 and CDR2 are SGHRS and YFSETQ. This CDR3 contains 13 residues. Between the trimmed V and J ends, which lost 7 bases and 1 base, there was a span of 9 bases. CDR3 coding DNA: TGCGCCAGCTCCGTAGCGTCCTACAATGAGCAGTTCTTC. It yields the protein CASSVASYNEQFF.

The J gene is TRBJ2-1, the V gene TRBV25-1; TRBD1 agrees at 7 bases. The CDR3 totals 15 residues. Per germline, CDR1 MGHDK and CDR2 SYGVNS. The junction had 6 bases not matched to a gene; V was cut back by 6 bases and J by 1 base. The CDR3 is CASSKGQLSYNEQFF. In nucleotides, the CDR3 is TGTGCCAGCAGCAAGGGACAGTTATCCTACAATGAGCAGTTCTTC.

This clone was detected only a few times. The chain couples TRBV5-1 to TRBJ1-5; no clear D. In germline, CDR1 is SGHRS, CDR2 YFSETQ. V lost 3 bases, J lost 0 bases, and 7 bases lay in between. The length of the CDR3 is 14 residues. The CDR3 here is CASSSLTSNQPQHF. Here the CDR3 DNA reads TGCGCCAGCAGCTCACTCACTAGCAATCAGCCCCAGCATTTT.

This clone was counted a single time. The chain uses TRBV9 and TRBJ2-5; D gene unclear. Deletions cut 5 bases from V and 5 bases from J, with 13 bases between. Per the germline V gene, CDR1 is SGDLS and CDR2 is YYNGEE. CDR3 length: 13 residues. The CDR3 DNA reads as TGTGCCAGCAGTCCCAGTCTTTTTGAGACCCAGTACTTC. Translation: CASSPSLFETQYF.

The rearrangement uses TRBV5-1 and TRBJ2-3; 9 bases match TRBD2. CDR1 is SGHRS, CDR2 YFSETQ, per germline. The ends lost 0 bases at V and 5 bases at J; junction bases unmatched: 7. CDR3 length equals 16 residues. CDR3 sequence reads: CASSLVRREGVDTQYF. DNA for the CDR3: TGCGCCAGCAGCTTGGTTAGGCGGGAGGGCGTAGATACGCAGTATTTT.

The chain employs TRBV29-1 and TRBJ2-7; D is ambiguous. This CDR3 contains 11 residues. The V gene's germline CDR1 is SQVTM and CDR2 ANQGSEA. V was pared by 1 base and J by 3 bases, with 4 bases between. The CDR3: CSVEAGYEQYF. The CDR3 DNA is TGCAGCGTTGAAGCCGGCTACGAGCAGTACTTC.

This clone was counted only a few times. The CDR3 DNA reads TGTGCCAGCTCACCTAGCATGAACACTGAAGCTTTCTTT. This translates into CASSPSMNTEAFF. This sequence joins TRBV18 and TRBJ1-1, with D unclear. The CDR3 consists of 13 residues. The V end was cut by 3 bases, the J end by 0 bases, with 5 bases between. Germline CDR1 reads KGHSH; CDR2 reads LQKENI.

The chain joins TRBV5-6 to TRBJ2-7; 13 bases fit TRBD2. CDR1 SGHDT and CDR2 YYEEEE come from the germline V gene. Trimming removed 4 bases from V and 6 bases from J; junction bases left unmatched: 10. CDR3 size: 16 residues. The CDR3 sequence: CASSPSGLAGAFEQYF. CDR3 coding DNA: TGTGCCAGCAGCCCCTCCGGACTAGCGGGAGCGTTCGAGCAGTACTTC.

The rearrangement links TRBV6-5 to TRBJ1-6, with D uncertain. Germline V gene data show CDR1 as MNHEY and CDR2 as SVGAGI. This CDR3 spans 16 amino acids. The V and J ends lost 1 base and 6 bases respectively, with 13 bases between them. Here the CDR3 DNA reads TGTGCCAGCAGTTACTTCCCGGGGATTAGTAATTCACCCCTCCACTTT. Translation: CASSYFPGISNSPLHF.

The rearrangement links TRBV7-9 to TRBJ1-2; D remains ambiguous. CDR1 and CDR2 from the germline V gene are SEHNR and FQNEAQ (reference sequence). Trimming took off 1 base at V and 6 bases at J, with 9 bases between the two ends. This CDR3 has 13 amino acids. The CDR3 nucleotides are TGTGCCAGCAGCTTAGTTGGCCCCAATGGCTACACCTTC. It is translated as CASSLVGPNGYTF. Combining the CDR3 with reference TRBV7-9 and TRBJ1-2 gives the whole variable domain DTGVSQNPRHKITKRGQNVTFRCDPISEHNRLYWYRQTLGQGPEFLTYFQNEAQLEKSRLLSDRFSAERPKGSFSTLEIQRTEQGDSAMYLCASSLVGPNGYTFGSGTRLTVV.

CDR3 amino acids: CASLGVTYEQYF. For the CDR3, the DNA is TGTGCCAGCCTAGGGGTAACCTACGAGCAGTACTTC. V and J are TRBV25-1 and TRBJ2-7; D is possibly TRBD1 (5 bases). V was trimmed by 8 bases and J by 2 bases, leaving 10 bases between them. The CDR3 has 12 residues. The germline CDR1 and CDR2 sequences are MGHDK and SYGVNS.